A selection of T cell receptor beta chains follows, all from one sample in a study of blood T cell repertoires in COVID-19. Here immunoSEQ multiplex PCR was the method, and the copy in TCRdb shows in-frame clones only, minus some. The sample includes 120,000 or so clones, roughly 87% of them seen just once. Sample: peripheral blood. These receptors all come from a human donor in a cohort sampled during active COVID-19. Both conserved end residues are part of each CDR3. Fields, in order: D gene, V gene, J gene, clone size, CDR3 protein, CDR3 DNA. D genes are given only for firm matches. Size values are once, few and many counts, or a class for expanded clones, and some rows have none.

D: TRBD2
V: TRBV7-9
J: TRBJ2-1
size: .
CDR3: CASSSPLAGGGEQFF
DNA: TGTGCCAGCAGCTCTCCGCTAGCGGGAGGTGGTGAGCAGTTCTTC

D: TRBD1
V: TRBV18
J: TRBJ1-2
size: .
CDR3: CASSPDREVGYTF
DNA: TGTGCCAGCTCACCTGACAGGGAGGTCGGCTACACCTTC

D: TRBD1
V: TRBV5-6
J: TRBJ1-1
size: .
CDR3: CASSRRDRGLTEAFF
DNA: TGTGCCAGCAGCCGCCGGGACAGGGGACTCACTGAAGCTTTCTTT

D: TRBD1
V: TRBV6-4
J: TRBJ1-1
size: .
CDR3: CASKETGASYTEAFF
DNA: TGTGCCAGCAAAGAGACAGGGGCGAGTTACACTGAAGCTTTCTTT

D: TRBD1
V: TRBV19
J: TRBJ1-5
size: .
CDR3: CASSPPRLQDRVNQPQHF
DNA: TGTGCCAGTAGTCCCCCCCGGCTACAAGACAGGGTGAATCAGCCCCAGCATTTT

D: TRBD1
V: TRBV7-8
J: TRBJ2-7
size: .
CDR3: CASSRGYGQGSEQYF
DNA: TGTGCCAGCAGCCGGGGTTACGGACAGGGGTCCGAGCAGTACTTC

D: TRBD2
V: TRBV6-5
J: TRBJ2-3
size: .
CDR3: CASRRTSGGPDTQYF
DNA: TGTGCCAGCAGGCGTACTAGCGGGGGACCAGATACGCAGTATTTT

D: .
V: TRBV5-5
J: TRBJ1-4
size: .
CDR3: CASSLAGGRAAEKLFF
DNA: TGTGCCAGCAGCTTGGCCGGGGGTAGGGCGGCTGAAAAACTGTTTTTT

D: .
V: TRBV30
J: TRBJ1-4
size: .
CDR3: CAWRDNRYEKLFF
DNA: TGTGCCTGGAGGGACAACAGATATGAAAAACTGTTTTTT

D: TRBD1
V: TRBV7-9
J: TRBJ1-3
size: once
CDR3: CASSLGTGTGRGNTIYF
DNA: TGTGCCAGCAGCTTAGGTACCGGGACAGGGAGAGGAAACACCATATATTTT

D: .
V: TRBV15
J: TRBJ2-1
size: .
CDR3: CATSRVAGSGNEQFF
DNA: TGTGCCACCAGCAGAGTGGCGGGATCGGGGAATGAGCAGTTCTTC

D: .
V: TRBV18
J: TRBJ1-4
size: .
CDR3: CASSPGGPTNEKLFF
DNA: TGTGCCAGCTCACCGGGGGGGCCAACTAATGAAAAACTGTTTTTT

D: TRBD1
V: TRBV5-8
J: TRBJ2-7
size: .
CDR3: CASSRTGNEQYF
DNA: TGTGCCAGCAGCCGGACAGGGAACGAGCAGTACTTC

D: .
V: TRBV7-6
J: TRBJ1-1
size: once
CDR3: CASSLSLSPDTEAFF
DNA: TGTGCCAGCAGCTTGTCGCTTTCCCCGGACACTGAAGCTTTCTTT

D: .
V: TRBV7-9
J: TRBJ2-2
size: .
CDR3: CASSLRAGELFF
DNA: TGTGCCAGCAGCCTGAGGGCCGGGGAGCTGTTTTTT

D: .
V: TRBV7-9
J: TRBJ1-4
size: once
CDR3: CASSLEYTRNRATNEKLFF
DNA: TGTGCCAGCAGCTTAGAATACACTAGAAATAGAGCGACTAATGAAAAACTGTTTTTT

D: .
V: TRBV5-1
J: TRBJ2-5
size: .
CDR3: CASSLALERTQYF
DNA: TGCGCCAGCAGCTTGGCACTAGAACGGACCCAGTACTTC

D: .
V: TRBV29-1
J: TRBJ2-3
size: .
CDR3: CSVDPRGSTDTQYF
DNA: TGCAGCGTTGATCCTCGAGGTAGCACAGATACGCAGTATTTT

D: .
V: TRBV30
J: TRBJ1-5
size: .
CDR3: CAWSVGISNQPQHF
DNA: TGTGCCTGGAGTGTGGGCATAAGCAATCAGCCCCAGCATTTT

D: TRBD2
V: TRBV19
J: TRBJ2-1
size: .
CDR3: CASSTLWGLAGGNEQFF
DNA: TGTGCCAGTAGCACACTGTGGGGACTAGCGGGAGGCAATGAGCAGTTCTTC

D: .
V: TRBV6-1
J: TRBJ1-4
size: few
CDR3: CASSDQAGIGDEKLFF
DNA: TGTGCCAGCAGTGACCAGGCAGGGATAGGAGATGAAAAACTGTTTTTT

D: TRBD2
V: TRBV19
J: TRBJ2-7
size: once
CDR3: CASSRLAGDYEQYF
DNA: TGTGCCAGTAGCAGACTAGCGGGGGACTACGAGCAGTACTTC

D: .
V: TRBV7-9
J: TRBJ2-5
size: .
CDR3: CASSPRTGGTETQYF
DNA: TGTGCCAGCAGCCCAAGAACTGGGGGGACGGAGACCCAGTACTTC

D: TRBD1
V: TRBV5-6
J: TRBJ2-5
size: .
CDR3: CASSPMTGGVKTQYF
DNA: TGTGCCAGCAGCCCGATGACAGGGGGCGTGAAGACCCAGTACTTC

D: .
V: TRBV12-3/TRBV12-4
J: TRBJ2-1
size: .
CDR3: CASSRRYEQFF
DNA: TGTGCCAGCAGCCGGAGGTATGAGCAGTTCTTC

D: TRBD2
V: TRBV19
J: TRBJ2-7
size: once
CDR3: CASSISSGRAGEQYF
DNA: TGTGCCAGTAGTATCTCTAGCGGGAGGGCCGGAGAGCAGTACTTC

D: .
V: TRBV6-5
J: TRBJ2-2
size: few
CDR3: CASNRAGISAGELFF
DNA: TGTGCCAGCAATAGGGCAGGGATATCCGCCGGGGAGCTGTTTTTT

D: TRBD2
V: TRBV10-1
J: TRBJ2-1
size: .
CDR3: CASSRAEAGEYNEQFF
DNA: TGCGCCAGCAGTCGGGCTGAAGCGGGGGAGTACAATGAGCAGTTCTTC

D: TRBD2
V: TRBV19
J: TRBJ2-3
size: once
CDR3: CATSSGGGPSTDTQYF
DNA: TGTGCCACCTCTAGCGGGGGGGGCCCGAGCACAGATACGCAGTATTTT

D: TRBD1
V: TRBV5-1
J: TRBJ2-3
size: .
CDR3: CASSLLQGGTDTQYF
DNA: TGCGCCAGCAGCTTATTACAGGGGGGCACAGATACGCAGTATTTT

D: .
V: TRBV7-2
J: TRBJ2-1
size: .
CDR3: CASSLSFSNRRYNEQFF
DNA: TGTGCCAGCAGCTTATCGTTTAGTAATCGGAGGTACAATGAGCAGTTCTTC

D: TRBD1
V: TRBV5-1
J: TRBJ1-2
size: .
CDR3: CASSSGTGVHGYTF
DNA: TGCGCCAGCAGCTCAGGGACAGGGGTGCATGGCTACACCTTC

D: TRBD1
V: TRBV15
J: TRBJ2-5
size: once
CDR3: CATRSASQGFQETQYF
DNA: TGTGCCACCAGATCCGCCTCACAGGGGTTCCAAGAGACCCAGTACTTC

D: TRBD2
V: TRBV11-3
J: TRBJ2-3
size: .
CDR3: CASSLQRESRLGDTQYF
DNA: TGTGCCAGCAGCTTACAGCGGGAGTCCAGACTTGGAGATACGCAGTATTTT

D: .
V: TRBV14
J: TRBJ1-6
size: once
CDR3: CASSQYHLQRSNSPLHF
DNA: TGTGCCAGCAGCCAATACCACCTCCAACGGAGTAATTCACCCCTCCACTTT

D: .
V: TRBV27
J: TRBJ2-7
size: few
CDR3: CASSTRSGQYEQYF
DNA: TGTGCCAGCAGTACCAGATCCGGACAATACGAGCAGTACTTC

D: TRBD1
V: TRBV19
J: TRBJ1-6
size: few
CDR3: CASSMDRGTASPLHF
DNA: TGTGCCAGTAGTATGGACAGGGGGACGGCTTCACCCCTCCACTTT

D: .
V: TRBV9
J: TRBJ2-7
size: once
CDR3: CASSNTGTLHEQYF
DNA: TGTGCCAGCAGCAACACAGGGACCTTACACGAGCAGTACTTC

D: TRBD1
V: TRBV6-5
J: TRBJ1-4
size: .
CDR3: CASTRTGPREKLFF
DNA: TGTGCCAGCACCCGGACAGGACCGCGGGAAAAACTGTTTTTT

D: TRBD1
V: TRBV19
J: TRBJ2-7
size: .
CDR3: CASSVSGTGTSFLSYEQYF
DNA: TGTGCCAGTAGTGTTTCCGGGACAGGCACCTCCTTCCTCTCCTACGAGCAGTACTTC

D: .
V: TRBV4-1
J: TRBJ2-1
size: .
CDR3: CASSQPLGAGGNEQFF
DNA: TGCGCCAGCAGCCAGCCCTTGGGAGCGGGTGGCAATGAGCAGTTCTTC

D: .
V: TRBV9
J: TRBJ1-4
size: .
CDR3: CASSVATRAGDEKLFF
DNA: TGTGCCAGCAGCGTAGCTACCCGGGCAGGGGATGAAAAACTGTTTTTT